The clone carrying this TCR beta chain occurred many times. Its antigen is unidentified. TCRdb re-derived calls from the RT-PCR reads in MiXCR, one entry per CDR3 protein. The table shows roughly 760,000 distinct CDR3 sequences, with around 20% occurring only once. This record belongs to a study of response to subunit inactivated influenza vaccine. Study-level findings and limits: It was suggested by the authors that few new T cells are recruited by each seasonal influenza vaccination.

This CDR3 region has 15 residues. Germline V gene lookup returns CDR1 SGHVS and CDR2 FQNEAQ. The V gene lost 5 bases and the J gene lost 0 bases, with 11 bases spanning the gap. Sequencing used PBMCs from blood, obtained roughly 5 days after vaccination. The receptor was derived from a man aged 45-65 years who received an inactivated influenza vaccine. The gene calls are TRBV7-8 and TRBJ2-1, with D possibly matching TRBD2 (6 bases). This CDR3 reads CASSGTLSSYNEQFF. The DNA of the CDR3 is TGTGCCAGCAGCGGGACTCTAAGCTCCTACAATGAGCAGTTCTTC.